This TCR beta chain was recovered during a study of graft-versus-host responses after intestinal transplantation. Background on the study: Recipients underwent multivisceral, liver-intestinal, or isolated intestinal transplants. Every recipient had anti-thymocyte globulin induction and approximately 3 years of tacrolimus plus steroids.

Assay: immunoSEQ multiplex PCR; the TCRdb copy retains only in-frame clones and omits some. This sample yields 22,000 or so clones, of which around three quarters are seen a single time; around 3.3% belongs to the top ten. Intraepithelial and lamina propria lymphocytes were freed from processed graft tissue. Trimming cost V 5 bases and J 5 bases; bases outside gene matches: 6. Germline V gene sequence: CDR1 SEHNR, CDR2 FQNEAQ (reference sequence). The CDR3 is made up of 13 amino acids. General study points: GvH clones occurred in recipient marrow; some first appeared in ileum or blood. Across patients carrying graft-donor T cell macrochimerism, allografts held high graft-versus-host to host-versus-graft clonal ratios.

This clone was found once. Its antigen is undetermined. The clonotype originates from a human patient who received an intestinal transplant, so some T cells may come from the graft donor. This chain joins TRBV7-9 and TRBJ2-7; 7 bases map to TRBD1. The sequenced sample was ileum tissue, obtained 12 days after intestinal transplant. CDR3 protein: CASSRYTGDEQYF. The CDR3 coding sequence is TGTGCCAGCAGCCGTTATACAGGGGACGAGCAGTACTTC.